These 6 T cell receptor beta chains were sequenced from one sample in a study of T cells in Graves' hyperthyroidism and ophthalmopathy. RNA transcripts gave rise to amplified TCR beta CDR3 regions. The TCR CDR3 was amplified in a first-round RT-PCR using the HTBI primer set. TCRdb ran MiXCR on the multiplex PCR reads and lists one entry per CDR3 protein. Altogether 400,000 or so distinct CDR3 sequences are present, roughly 15% being singletons, with the ten largest covering roughly 19%. The sequencing sample was made of blood. The receptors originated from a woman aged 55-69 years with Graves' ophthalmopathy.

This clonotype has a count of ten or more. V usage is TRBV2 and J usage is TRBJ2-7; 9 bases agree with TRBD1. The germline gives CDR1 SNHLY, CDR2 FYNNEI. V lost 5 bases, J lost 3 bases, and 5 bases stayed unmatched. The CDR3 consists of 14 residues. CDR3 DNA: TGTGCCAGCAGTCGGGACAGGGATTTCTACGAGCAGTACTTC. It specifies CASSRDRDFYEQYF. The full variable domain, completed using reference TRBV2 and TRBJ2-7, is EPEVTQTPSHQVTQMGQEVILRCVPISNHLYFYWYRQILGQKVEFLVSFYNNEISEKSEIFDDQFSVERPDGSNFTLKIRSTKLEDSAMYFCASSRDRDFYEQYFGPGTRLTVT.

This clonotype was found many times. This chain links TRBV10-3 with TRBJ2-3, with TRBD2 matching over 10 bases. The CDR3 totals 17 residues. The V gene end was trimmed by 4 bases and the J gene end by 1 base; junction bases not matched to a gene: 8. Germline V gene data show CDR1 as ENHRY and CDR2 as SYGVKD. The CDR3 nucleotides read TGTGCCATCAGTGGGGGAGTAGGGACTAGCGGCACAGATACGCAGTATTTT. This gives the protein CAISGGVGTSGTDTQYF.

This clonotype was observed a few times. The genes are TRBV2 and TRBJ2-7, with TRBD2 matching over 9 bases. This CDR3 has 14 amino acids. The trim removed 8 bases at V and 1 base at J, leaving 6 bases unmatched. Germline CDR1 is SNHLY and CDR2 is FYNNEI. Written as DNA, the CDR3 is TGTGCCAGCCCCTGGACTAGCGAGTCCTACGAGCAGTACTTC. It is translated as CASPWTSESYEQYF.

This chain connects TRBV7-6 to TRBJ1-1; a weak D match, TRBD1 (5 bases). Per germline, CDR1 SGHVS and CDR2 FNYEAQ. The CDR3 extends over 13 amino acids. V was shortened by 1 base and J by 4 bases, with 7 bases between the two germline ends. CDR3 sequence: CASSLGDLTEAFF. The DNA for the CDR3 is TGTGCCAGCAGCTTAGGGGACCTCACTGAAGCTTTCTTT. Full variable domain (rest looked up from reference TRBV7-6 and TRBJ1-1): GAGVSQSPRYKVTKRGQDVALRCDPISGHVSLYWYRQALGQGPEFLTYFNYEAQQDKSGLPNDRFSAERPEGSISTLTIQRTEQRDSAMYRCASSLGDLTEAFFGQGTRLTVV.

The V call is TRBV5-6, the J call TRBJ2-2; 8 positions agree with TRBD1. V trimming: 7 bases; J trimming: 6 bases; junction bases outside the gene matches: 8. Per germline, CDR1 SGHDT and CDR2 YYEEEE. The CDR3 length is 14 residues. For the CDR3, the DNA is TGTGCCAGCGTAGGACAGGGAACCGCCGGGGAGCTGTTTTTT. This sequence encodes CASVGQGTAGELFF. The full variable domain, with the rest looked up from reference TRBV5-6 and TRBJ2-2, is DAGVTQSPTHLIKTRGQQVTLRCSPKSGHDTVSWYQQALGQGPQFIFQYYEEEERQRGNFPDRFSGHQFPNYSSELNVNALLLGDSALYLCASVGQGTAGELFFGEGSRLTVL.

The sample holds many counts of this clonotype. The V gene is TRBV28, the J gene TRBJ1-2; D may be TRBD1 (6 bases). Per the germline V gene, CDR1 is MDHEN and CDR2 is SYDVKM. CDR3 length: 13 residues. Trimming removed 5 bases from V and 9 bases from J, with 16 bases in between. CDR3 in amino acids: CASSGQTLGSYTF. The CDR3 DNA reads TGTGCCAGCAGTGGACAGACACTTGGGAGCTACACCTTC.